These T cell receptor beta chains were read from a single sample in a study of Ad26.COV2.S vaccination and SARS-CoV-2 variants. Produced via immunoSEQ multiplex PCR; TCRdb's table is partial and in-frame only. The sample lists some 350,000 clones; 85% to 90% were seen once. The input for sequencing was peripheral blood, taken in a trial of Ad26.COV2.S vaccine versus placebo. The receptors originated from a person aged 18-65 years who received the Ad26.COV2.S COVID-19 vaccine or a placebo. The CDR3 runs from the conserved cysteine through the conserved F or W. D genes are given only for firm matches. Where a row states a size, it is once, few, many or the class of an expanded clone; other rows omit it.

V gene,clone size,J gene,D gene,CDR3 DNA,CDR3 protein
TRBV3-1/TRBV3-2,-,TRBJ2-1,-,TGTGCCAGCAGCCAAGGTTATGAGCAGTTCTTC,CASSQGYEQFF
TRBV7-2,-,TRBJ2-3,TRBD2,TGTGCCAGCAGCTCCGGACTAGCGGTAGTTACGCAGTATTTT,CASSSGLAVVTQYF
TRBV28,-,TRBJ1-1,-,TGTGCCAGCAGCCTGAATAGGCTGGAAGCTTTCTTT,CASSLNRLEAFF
TRBV11-2,-,TRBJ2-7,-,TGTGCCAGCAGCTTCTCCGGGGAACTTTCCTACGAGCAGTACTTC,CASSFSGELSYEQYF
TRBV4-3,-,TRBJ1-5,-,TGCGCCAGCAGCCAAGATAGAAATCAGCCCCAGCATTTT,CASSQDRNQPQHF
TRBV6-6,-,TRBJ1-2,-,TGTGCCAGCAGTCCAGTATCGCACTATGGCTACACCTTC,CASSPVSHYGYTF
TRBV4-3,-,TRBJ1-1,-,TGCGCCAGCAGCCTTTTCCAGTACACCTTTTCGGGAACAACTGAAGCTTTCTTT,CASSLFQYTFSGTTEAFF
TRBV6-1,-,TRBJ2-2,TRBD1,TGTGCCAGCAGTGAAGGACAGGGGGGCGGGGAGCTGTTTTTT,CASSEGQGGGELFF
TRBV5-4,-,TRBJ1-2,-,TGTGCCAGCAGCCCGCAAGGACAGTTCTATGGCTACACCTTC,CASSPQGQFYGYTF
TRBV19,-,TRBJ1-1,-,TGTGCCAGTAGTCCGATGGTGAACACTGAAGCTTTCTTT,CASSPMVNTEAFF
TRBV7-9,-,TRBJ1-1,-,TGTGCCAGCAGCTCGACACTGGGGAACACTGAAGCTTTCTTT,CASSSTLGNTEAFF
TRBV5-4,once,TRBJ2-1,-,TGTGCCAGCAGCTTGTCTGTTAGCGGTTACAATGAGCAGTTCTTC,CASSLSVSGYNEQFF
TRBV7-9,-,TRBJ2-3,-,TGTGCCAGCAGCGAAACAGGGGATACGCAGTATTTT,CASSETGDTQYF
TRBV7-9,-,TRBJ1-5,-,TGTGCCAGCAGCTTAGCGGGGCAAGACCAGCATTTT,CASSLAGQDQHF
TRBV27,few,TRBJ2-1,-,TGTGCCAGCAGTTTAGTTGGGCTCTTGGGGGACAATGAGCAGTTCTTC,CASSLVGLLGDNEQFF
TRBV13,-,TRBJ2-1,TRBD2,TGTGCCAGCAGCTCCGGACTAGCGGGTTACAATGAGCAGTTCTTC,CASSSGLAGYNEQFF
TRBV7-2,-,TRBJ1-2,-,TGTGCCAGCAGCCCCACGGGGGGCGCGGATGGCTACACCTTC,CASSPTGGADGYTF
TRBV27,-,TRBJ1-4,-,TGTGCCAGCAGTTTGGTATCTAATGAAAAACTGTTTTTT,CASSLVSNEKLFF
TRBV7-2,-,TRBJ2-1,TRBD2,TGTGCCAGCAGCCTCCCCCCTCTAGCGGGATCCCTCTACAATGAGCAGTTCTTC,CASSLPPLAGSLYNEQFF
TRBV7-2,-,TRBJ1-1,TRBD1,TGTGCCAGCAGCATACAGGGGGCCGACACTGAAGCTTTCTTT,CASSIQGADTEAFF
TRBV9,-,TRBJ1-1,-,TGTGCCAGCAGCGTTGCGGAGGGGAGCACTGAAGCTTTCTTT,CASSVAEGSTEAFF
TRBV10-3,-,TRBJ2-7,TRBD1,TGTGCCATCAGACTAGGGACAGGGAGCTACGAGCAGTACTTC,CAIRLGTGSYEQYF
TRBV27,-,TRBJ1-2,TRBD1,TGTGCCAGCAGCCAACAGGGGGTTTTCTATGGCTACACCTTC,CASSQQGVFYGYTF
TRBV19,-,TRBJ2-2,TRBD1,TGTGTCACCAGTAGTGACGAGTTGGTATTCTTAGGACAGGGGGGTACCGGGGAGCTGTTTTTT,CVTSSDELVFLGQGGTGELFF
TRBV11-2,-,TRBJ2-3,TRBD2,TGTGCCAGCAGCGACCCGGGACTAGCGACAGATACGCAGTATTTT,CASSDPGLATDTQYF
TRBV4-3,-,TRBJ2-2,-,TGCGCCAGCAGCCAAGATTACACCGGGGAGCTGTTTTTT,CASSQDYTGELFF
TRBV19,once,TRBJ2-1,TRBD1,TGTGCCAGTCAGAACCAGGGGGAGTACAATGAGCAGTTCTTC,CASQNQGEYNEQFF
TRBV28,-,TRBJ1-2,TRBD1,TGTGCCAGCAGGGGGCGGGGACAGGGGTTGAACTATGGCTACACCTTC,CASRGRGQGLNYGYTF
TRBV10-1,-,TRBJ2-4,TRBD1,TGCGCCACACTTCAACCCCGGGACAGGGGAGGCAAAAACATTCAGTACTTC,CATLQPRDRGGKNIQYF
TRBV6-5,-,TRBJ1-2,-,TGTGCCAGCAGTTACCGCTCGGGGGGAACCTATGGCTACACCTTC,CASSYRSGGTYGYTF
TRBV21-1,-,TRBJ1-2,-,TGTGCCACCGAAGTTTGCGGAGAATATGGCTACACCTTC,CATEVCGEYGYTF
TRBV19,-,TRBJ1-5,TRBD1,TGTGCCAGTAGTAACGAGGGGGCGCAGCCCCAGCATTTT,CASSNEGAQPQHF
TRBV6-5,-,TRBJ2-1,-,TGTGCCAGCAGTTACTTCTACAATGAGCAGTTCTTC,CASSYFYNEQFF
TRBV5-1,-,TRBJ2-4,-,TGCGCCAGCAGGACAGGTGACACCAAAAACATTCAGTACTTC,CASRTGDTKNIQYF
TRBV7-2,-,TRBJ2-5,-,TGTGCCAGCAGCTTAGGCCCCCCCGAGACCCAGTACTTC,CASSLGPPETQYF
TRBV19,-,TRBJ2-1,-,TGTGCCAGTAGTTTCGAGGCTCGGAATGAGCAGTTCTTC,CASSFEARNEQFF
TRBV29-1,-,TRBJ1-1,-,TGCAGCGTTGTCAGAAGCATGAACACTGAAGCTTTCTTT,CSVVRSMNTEAFF